The 12 T cell receptor beta chains listed next were all sequenced from one sample in a study of cytomegalovirus exposure and HLA in healthy donors. The study ran its PCR with 60 Vbeta and 13 Jbeta primers. Assay used: immunoSEQ multiplex PCR; TCRdb lists only in-frame clones, some missing. This table lists approximately 110,000 clones. The sample consisted of PBMCs. The source of these receptors is a man aged 30-40 years in good health and CMV-seronegative.

V and J are TRBV9 and TRBJ2-3; 10 bases line up with TRBD2. The germline gives CDR1 SGDLS, CDR2 YYNGEE. CDR3 length: 19 residues. J lost 0 bases, V lost 0 bases, and 10 bases had no gene match. The CDR3 sequence: CASSVVKSGGDSSTDTQYF. The DNA for the CDR3 is TGTGCCAGCAGCGTAGTGAAAAGCGGGGGGGATTCTAGCACAGATACGCAGTATTTT.

The chain uses TRBV7-9 and TRBJ1-4, with 10 bases matching TRBD1. V gave up 5 bases and J gave up 8 bases; unmatched junction bases: 11. The CDR3 extends over 16 amino acids. Germline V gene lookup returns CDR1 SEHNR and CDR2 FQNEAQ (reference sequence). For the CDR3, the DNA is TGTGCCAGCAGCCCACACCTGACAGGGGGCTTAGAAAAACTGTTTTTT. Its protein product is CASSPHLTGGLEKLFF.

J is TRBJ1-2 and V is TRBV2; unclear D gene. Germline CDR1 SNHLY, CDR2 FYNNEI. Trimming left V 7 bases short and J 0 bases short, with 3 bases between. The CDR3 sequence is 11 residues long. CDR3 coding DNA: TGTGCCAGCAAGCCTAACTATGGCTACACCTTC. This encodes CASKPNYGYTF. The full variable domain, with the rest looked up from reference TRBV2 and TRBJ1-2, is EPEVTQTPSHQVTQMGQEVILRCVPISNHLYFYWYRQILGQKVEFLVSFYNNEISEKSEIFDDQFSVERPDGSNFTLKIRSTKLEDSAMYFCASKPNYGYTFGSGTRLTVV.

V is TRBV29-1 and J is TRBJ2-1; 8 bases are a match to TRBD1. V shed 7 bases and J 5 bases; nucleotides not matched to a gene: 4. Germline CDR1 reads SQVTM; CDR2 reads ANQGSEA. This CDR3 contains 12 residues. CDR3 DNA: TGCAGCGGGTACAGGGGGGACAATGAGCAGTTCTTC. This sequence encodes CSGYRGDNEQFF.

This rearrangement joins TRBV6-6 to TRBJ2-7; weak D call: TRBD1 (8 bases). The V and J ends lost 7 bases and 0 bases respectively, with 16 bases between them. The CDR3 extends over 15 amino acids. Per germline, CDR1 MNHNY and CDR2 SVGAGI (reference sequence). The CDR3 sequence is CASTERDRSSYEQYF. CDR3 DNA sequence: TGTGCCAGCACCGAGCGGGACAGGTCCTCCTACGAGCAGTACTTC.

V gene TRBV2 combines with J gene TRBJ2-1; 9 nucleotides match TRBD2. Losses at the gene ends were 7 bases for V and 5 bases for J; bases not matched to a gene: 6. The CDR3 consists of 14 residues. Germline lookup yields CDR1 SNHLY and CDR2 FYNNEI. CDR3 nucleotide sequence: TGTGCCAGCATAGGACTAGCGAGCCACAATGAGCAGTTCTTC. Translating gives CASIGLASHNEQFF.

The V gene is TRBV2, the J gene TRBJ1-1; D is unclear. Per the germline V gene, CDR1 is SNHLY and CDR2 is FYNNEI. Trimming stripped 3 bases from V and 5 bases from J, with 10 bases between. The CDR3 spans 13 residues. The DNA of the CDR3 is TGTGCCAGCAGTGACGGGAGGGATACTGAAGCTTTCTTT. This gives the protein CASSDGRDTEAFF.

V is TRBV6-5 and J is TRBJ1-1, with D tentatively TRBD1 (5 bases). The V end was cut by 2 bases, the J end by 5 bases, with 9 bases between. The CDR3 is 13 amino acids. Looked up from germline, CDR1 is MNHEY and CDR2 is SVGAGI. Written as DNA, the CDR3 is TGTGCCAGCAGTTACCTAGACAGTACTGAAGCTTTCTTT. Protein sequence: CASSYLDSTEAFF.

The CDR3 DNA reads TGTGCCAGCAGCTTAGGAAAGGAGGCGGGGGGCGGCACAGATACGCAGTATTTT. It translates to CASSLGKEAGGGTDTQYF. This chain uses TRBV11-3 with TRBJ2-3; TRBD2 aligns across 8 bases. V lost 1 base, J lost 1 base, and 10 bases stayed unmatched. This CDR3 is built from 18 residues. The germline V gene encodes CDR1 SGHNT and CDR2 YENEEA.

The chain combines TRBV5-1 with TRBJ1-2; 11 bases are shared with TRBD1. V shed 4 bases, J shed 2 bases, and the junction held 4 bases outside the gene matches. Germline assignment: CDR1 SGHRS and CDR2 YFSETQ. The CDR3 has 15 amino acids. CDR3 coding DNA: TGCGCCAGCAGCGAAGGGACAGGGGGAAACTATGGCTACACCTTC. It specifies CASSEGTGGNYGYTF.

This rearrangement joins TRBV19 to TRBJ2-7; 7 nucleotides align to TRBD1. The germline gives CDR1 LNHDA, CDR2 SQIVND (reference sequence). Trimming took 6 bases from V and 5 from J; bases not matched to a gene: 1. The CDR3 is 11 amino acids. CDR3 DNA sequence: TGTGCCAGTAGAACAGGGGACGAGCAGTACTTC. This translates into CASRTGDEQYF.

The rearrangement uses TRBV7-7 and TRBJ2-1; D is perhaps TRBD2 (6 bases). V was pared by 3 bases and J by 5 bases, with 8 bases between. The CDR3 covers 13 residues. Germline CDR1 reads SSHAT; CDR2 reads FNYEAQ (reference sequence). DNA of the CDR3: TGTGCCAGCAGCTTGGAGGGTAACAATGAGCAGTTCTTC. Its protein is CASSLEGNNEQFF.